At least ten counts were recorded for the clone carrying this T cell receptor (beta chain). These data originate in a study of metastatic and nonmetastatic thyroid tumors. Study-level information: Thyroid patients, malignant and benign, had repertoires compared across blood and tumor or nodule tissue.

Patients underwent thyroid surgery, and none had received any treatment before it. As originally analysed: A distant-metastasis classifier for papillary thyroid cancer was built using CDR3 differences across clinicopathological groups. TCRdb re-clonotyped the PCR reads via MiXCR. These V and J calls derive from TCRdb rather than the authors' analysis. The sample records 20,000 to 25,000 clones, around 28% being singletons. The clonotype was recovered from a female donor with papillary thyroid cancer or a benign thyroid nodule (not recorded which). Some clones in this sample may be carry-over from other donors' samples. The specimen was tumor tissue.

This chain's CDR3 is CASSVAQGQPQHF. DNA for the CDR3: TGTGCCAGCAGCGTAGCGCAGGGCCAGCCCCAGCATTTT. The chain has TRBV9 and TRBJ1-5; perhaps TRBD1 as D (5 bases). Trimming stripped 0 bases from V and 7 bases from J, with 8 bases between. The CDR3 extends over 13 amino acids. The germline V gene has CDR1 SGDLS and CDR2 YYNGEE.